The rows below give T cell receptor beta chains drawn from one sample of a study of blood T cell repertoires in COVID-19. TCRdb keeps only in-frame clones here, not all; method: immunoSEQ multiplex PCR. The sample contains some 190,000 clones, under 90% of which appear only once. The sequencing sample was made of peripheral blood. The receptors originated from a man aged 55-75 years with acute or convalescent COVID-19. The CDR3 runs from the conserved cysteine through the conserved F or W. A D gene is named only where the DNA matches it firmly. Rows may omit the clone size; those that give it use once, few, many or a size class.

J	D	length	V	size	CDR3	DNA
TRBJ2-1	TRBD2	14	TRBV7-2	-	CASSPSGGIDEQFF	TGTGCCAGCAGCCCCAGCGGGGGTATAGATGAGCAGTTCTTC
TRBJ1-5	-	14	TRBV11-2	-	CASSLAGNSQPQHF	TGTGCCAGCAGCTTAGCCGGTAATTCTCAGCCCCAGCATTTT
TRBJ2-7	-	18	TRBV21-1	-	CASSKALGGATSQGGPYF	TGTGCCAGCAGCAAAGCGCTGGGAGGGGCGACGTCACAGGGAGGCCCGTACTTC
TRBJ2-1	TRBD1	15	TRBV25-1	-	CASSPGQGAYNVQFF	TGTGCCAGCAGCCCCGGACAGGGAGCATACAATGTGCAGTTCTTC
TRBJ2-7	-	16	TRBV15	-	CATSRDSGTLSYEQYF	TGTGCCACCAGCAGAGATTCAGGAACCCTCTCCTACGAGCAGTACTTC
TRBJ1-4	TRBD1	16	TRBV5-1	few	CASSLGGQGKDEKLFF	TGCGCCAGCAGCTTGGGGGGACAGGGGAAGGATGAAAAACTGTTTTTT
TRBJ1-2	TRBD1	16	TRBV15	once	CATSRDRQGSEYGYTF	TGTGCCACCAGCAGGGACCGACAGGGGTCAGAATATGGCTACACCTTC
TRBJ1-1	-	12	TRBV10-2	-	CASNDRFTEAFF	TGCGCCAGCAATGACAGGTTCACTGAAGCTTTCTTT
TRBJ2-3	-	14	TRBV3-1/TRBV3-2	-	CASSQGISTDTQYF	TGTGCCAGCAGTCAGGGGATTAGCACAGATACGCAGTATTTT
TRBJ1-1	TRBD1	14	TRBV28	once	CASGRQGAIPEAFF	TGTGCCAGCGGACGACAGGGGGCGATACCTGAAGCTTTCTTT
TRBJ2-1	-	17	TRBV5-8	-	CASSFDWAGSSYNEQFF	TGTGCCAGCAGCTTTGACTGGGCGGGGAGCTCCTACAATGAGCAGTTCTTC
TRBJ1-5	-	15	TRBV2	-	CASRMGQGSNQPQHF	TGTGCCAGCAGGATGGGGCAGGGGAGCAATCAGCCCCAGCATTTT
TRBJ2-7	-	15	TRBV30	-	CAWTNGGPSAYEQYF	TGTGCCTGGACCAACGGGGGGCCTAGCGCCTACGAGCAGTACTTC
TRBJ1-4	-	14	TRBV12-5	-	CASGFDLRREKLFF	TGTGCTAGTGGTTTCGACCTCAGGAGGGAAAAACTGTTTTTT
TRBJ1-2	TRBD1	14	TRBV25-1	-	CASSGDRGNYGYTF	TGTGCCAGCAGTGGGGACAGGGGAAATTATGGCTACACCTTC
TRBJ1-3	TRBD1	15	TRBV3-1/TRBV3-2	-	CASSPDRGSGNTIYF	TGTGCCAGCAGCCCGGACAGGGGCTCTGGAAACACCATATATTTT
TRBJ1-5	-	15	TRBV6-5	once	CASSVRDGRNQPQHF	TGTGCCAGCAGCGTCCGGGACGGGAGGAATCAGCCCCAGCATTTT
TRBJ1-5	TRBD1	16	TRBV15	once	CATSRDLGTVNQPQHF	TGTGCCACCAGCAGAGATTTGGGGACAGTCAATCAGCCCCAGCATTTT
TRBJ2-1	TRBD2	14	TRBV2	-	CADRGTSGTNEQFF	TGTGCCGACAGAGGGACTAGCGGGACTAATGAGCAGTTCTTC
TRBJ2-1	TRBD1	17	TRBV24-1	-	CATSDLGTGGNYNEQFF	TGTGCCACCAGTGATTTGGGGACAGGGGGGAACTACAATGAGCAGTTCTTC
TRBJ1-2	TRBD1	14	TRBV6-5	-	CASSYLGTVYGYTF	TGTGCCAGCAGTTACCTCGGGACAGTCTATGGCTACACCTTC
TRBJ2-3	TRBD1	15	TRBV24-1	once	CATSDLKTTGATQYF	TGTGCCACCAGTGATTTGAAGACGACAGGGGCTACGCAGTATTTT
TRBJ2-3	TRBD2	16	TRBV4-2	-	CASSRGGGSEADTQYF	TGTGCCAGCAGCCGCGGCGGGGGGTCAGAAGCAGATACGCAGTATTTT
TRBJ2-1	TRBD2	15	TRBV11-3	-	CASSLVRGGLDEQFF	TGTGCCAGCAGCTTAGTTCGGGGGGGGCTGGATGAGCAGTTCTTC
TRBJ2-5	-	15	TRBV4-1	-	CASSQGTKLEETQYF	TGCGCCAGCAGCCAAGGGACTAAGCTTGAAGAGACCCAGTACTTC
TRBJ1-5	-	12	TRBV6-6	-	CPRIRGEEPQHF	TGTCCCCGTATTCGAGGAGAAGAACCCCAGCATTTT
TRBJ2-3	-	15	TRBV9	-	CASSVSGGSSDTQYF	TGTGCCAGCAGCGTATCCGGGGGTAGCTCCGATACGCAGTATTTT
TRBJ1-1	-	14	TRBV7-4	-	CASSLVAGNTEAFF	TGTGCCAGCAGCTTAGTGGCGGGGAACACTGAAGCTTTCTTT